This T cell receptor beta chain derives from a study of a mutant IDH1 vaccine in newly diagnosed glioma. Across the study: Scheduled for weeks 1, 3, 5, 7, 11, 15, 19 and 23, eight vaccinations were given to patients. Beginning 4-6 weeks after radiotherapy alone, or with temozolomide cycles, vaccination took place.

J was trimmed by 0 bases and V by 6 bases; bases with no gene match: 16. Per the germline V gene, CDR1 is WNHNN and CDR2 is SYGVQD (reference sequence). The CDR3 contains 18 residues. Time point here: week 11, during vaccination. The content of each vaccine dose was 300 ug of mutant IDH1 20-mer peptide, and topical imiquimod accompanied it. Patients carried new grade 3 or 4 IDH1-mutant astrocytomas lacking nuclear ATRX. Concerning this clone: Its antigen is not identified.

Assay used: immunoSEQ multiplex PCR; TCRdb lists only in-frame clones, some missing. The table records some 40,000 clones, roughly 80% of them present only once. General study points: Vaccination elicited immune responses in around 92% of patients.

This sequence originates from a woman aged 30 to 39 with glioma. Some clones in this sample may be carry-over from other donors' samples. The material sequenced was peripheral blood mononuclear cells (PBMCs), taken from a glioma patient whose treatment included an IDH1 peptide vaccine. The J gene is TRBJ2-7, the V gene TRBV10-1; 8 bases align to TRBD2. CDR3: CASSLIRAPGGSSYEQYF. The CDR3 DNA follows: TGCGCCAGCAGCCTCATCCGAGCACCGGGAGGGAGCTCCTACGAGCAGTACTTC.